This entry features one T cell receptor beta chain sequence. Antigen specificity is unknown. This entry comes from a study of graft-versus-host responses after intestinal transplantation. Study background: Grafts that recipients had were multivisceral, liver-intestinal, or isolated intestinal transplants.

Study results and caveats: Early after transplant, HvG declines were associated with peak levels of circulating GvH clones. Individuals carrying graft-donor T cell macrochimerism showed high graft-versus-host to host-versus-graft clonal ratios in allografts. GvH clones were found in recipient marrow; some appeared first in ileum or blood.

Processing was applied to graft tissue in order to liberate intraepithelial and lamina propria lymphocytes. TCRdb's copy holds only in-frame clones and misses some; the assay was immunoSEQ multiplex PCR. The repertoire holds 15,000 to 20,000 clones, with 75% to 85% as singletons. CDR1 is SEHNR, CDR2 FQNEAQ, per germline (reference sequence). Trimming took off 0 bases at V and 4 bases at J, with 10 bases between the two ends. The CDR3 has 15 amino acids. The chain has TRBV7-9 and TRBJ2-4; D remains unclear. The sample was ileum tissue, taken about 15 weeks after intestinal transplant. The TCR sequence derives from a human patient who received an intestinal transplant, so some T cells may come from the graft donor. CDR3 residues: CASSLAQGSKNIQYF. The CDR3, as DNA: TGTGCCAGCAGCTTAGCGCAAGGGTCAAAAAACATTCAGTACTTC.